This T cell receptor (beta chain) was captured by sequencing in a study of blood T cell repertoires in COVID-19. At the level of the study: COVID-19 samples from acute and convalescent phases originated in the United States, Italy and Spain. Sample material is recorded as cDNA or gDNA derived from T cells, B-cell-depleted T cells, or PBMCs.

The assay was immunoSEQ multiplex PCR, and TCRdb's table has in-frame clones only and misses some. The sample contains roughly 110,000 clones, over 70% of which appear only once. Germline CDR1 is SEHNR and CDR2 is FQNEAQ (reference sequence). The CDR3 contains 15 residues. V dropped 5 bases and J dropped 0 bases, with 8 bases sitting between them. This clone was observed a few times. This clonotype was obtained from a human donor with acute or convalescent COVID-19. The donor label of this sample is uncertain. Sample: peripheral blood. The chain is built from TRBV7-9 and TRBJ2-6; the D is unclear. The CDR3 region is CASSPYSSGANVLTF. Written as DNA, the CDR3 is TGTGCCAGCAGCCCATACAGCTCTGGGGCCAACGTCCTGACTTTC.